Below are 18 T cell receptor beta chains sequenced from a single sample in a study of T cells in tumors after PD-1 blockade (dated by TCRdb to the late 2010s). Library creation used the immunoSEQ multiplex PCR assay. Drawn from immuneACCESS, this table holds only the in-frame rearrangements with V and J called that TCRdb kept. Clones are partly lost; checked studies trace under half to an unresolved V gene and leave the rest unexplained. A total of approximately 48,000 clones appear in this sample, over 70% of them only once. The ten top clones hold about 4% of the sample. The time point label on this specimen signifies: before anti-PD-1 therapy. The specimen comprised PBMCs, sampled before anti-PD-1 treatment. The receptors come from a human donor with basal cell carcinoma.

The chain carries TRBV19 and TRBJ2-5, with 8 bases matching TRBD2. The CDR3 consists of 15 residues. V lost 3 bases to trimming and J lost 1 base; unmatched junction nucleotides: 4. Germline assignment: CDR1 LNHDA and CDR2 SQIVND (reference sequence). Written as DNA, the CDR3 is TGTGCCAGTAGTATTTCCGGGACTAGCCAAGAGACCCAGTACTTC. This encodes CASSISGTSQETQYF.

Only a few counts were recorded for this clone. This chain links TRBV28 with TRBJ1-5, with a weak D call TRBD1 (5 bases). The CDR3 totals 15 residues. Germline V CDR1 and CDR2: MDHEN, SYDVKM. V was pared by 4 bases and J by 4 bases, with 14 bases between. CDR3 protein: CASSYRDAENQPQHF. CDR3 coding DNA: TGTGCCAGCAGTTACCGGGACGCCGAAAATCAGCCCCAGCATTTT.

The CDR3 region is CASSLAGGERNTGELFF. Here the CDR3 DNA reads TGTGCCAGCAGCTTGGCTGGAGGGGAAAGGAACACCGGGGAGCTGTTTTTT. The rearrangement links TRBV5-4 to TRBJ2-2; D might be TRBD2 (6 bases). The germline gives CDR1 SGHNT, CDR2 YYREEE (reference sequence). There are 17 residues in the CDR3. Between the trimmed V and J ends, which lost 0 bases and 1 base, there was a span of 13 bases.

The chain's CDR3 is CASSPRDRSYNSPLHF. In DNA form, the CDR3 reads TGTGCCAGCAGCCCCCGGGACAGGTCTTATAATTCACCCCTCCACTTT. V and J are TRBV11-1 and TRBJ1-6; 8 bases match TRBD1. This CDR3 region has 16 residues. The V gene end was trimmed by 5 bases and the J gene end by 4 bases; junction bases not matched to a gene: 7. Per the germline V gene, CDR1 is SGHAT and CDR2 is FQDESV (reference sequence).

The chain's CDR3 is CASSQGGTTQYF. The CDR3 nucleotides are TGTGCCAGCAGCCAGGGCGGGACCACGCAGTACTTC. The chain has TRBV14 and TRBJ2-7, with D perhaps matching TRBD2 (6 bases). Germline CDR1 reads SGHDN; CDR2 reads FVKESK. This CDR3 has 12 residues. Between the trimmed V and J ends, which lost 3 bases and 9 bases, there was a span of 12 bases.

CDR3 coding DNA: TGTGCCAGCAGCTTAACGGGGTACCGATCTAGCACAGATACGCAGTATTTT. This translates into CASSLTGYRSSTDTQYF. The chain is built from TRBV11-3 and TRBJ2-3; D might be TRBD2 (5 bases). CDR3 length: 17 residues. Germline V gene lookup returns CDR1 SGHNT and CDR2 YENEEA. V shed 2 bases and J shed 0 bases, with 15 bases lying between them.

J is TRBJ1-2 and V is TRBV3-1 (or the pseudogene TRBV3-2); D is ambiguous. Germline CDR1 LGHDT, CDR2 YNNKEL (reference sequence). The V end was cut by 0 bases, the J end by 5 bases, with 10 bases between. The length of the CDR3 is 14 residues. The CDR3 sequence is CASSQDRSYYGYTF. CDR3 nucleotide sequence: TGTGCCAGCAGCCAAGACAGAAGCTATTATGGCTACACCTTC.

The chain combines TRBV5-1 with TRBJ1-2, with D uncertain. V dropped 0 bases and J dropped 2 bases, with 8 bases sitting between them. CDR1 is SGHRS, CDR2 YFSETQ, per germline. The CDR3 consists of 14 residues. CDR3 nucleotide sequence: TGCGCCAGCAGCTTGGATACAGCGAACTATGGCTACACCTTC. It encodes CASSLDTANYGYTF.

The chain couples TRBV5-4 to TRBJ1-1; maybe TRBD1 (6 bases). V was cut by 4 bases and J by 1 base, with 20 bases left in between. The CDR3 is made up of 17 amino acids. Germline CDR1 and CDR2: SGHNT and YYREEE (reference sequence). The CDR3 spells CASSRYLTGTGNTEAFF. DNA of the CDR3: TGTGCCAGCAGCCGCTACCTGACAGGTACCGGGAACACTGAAGCTTTCTTT.

V and J are TRBV15 and TRBJ1-5; 9 positions match TRBD1. Trimming cost V 0 bases and J 7 bases; bases outside gene matches: 7. Germline V gene data show CDR1 as LNHNV and CDR2 as YYDKDF (reference sequence). This CDR3 has 16 amino acids. CDR3 coding DNA: TGTGCCACCAGCAGAGATTATGGGACAGGGATCCAGCCCCAGCATTTT. It yields the protein CATSRDYGTGIQPQHF.

This clone was seen just once. This chain links TRBV5-1 with TRBJ2-2; D unresolved. V was clipped by 1 base and J by 4 bases, with 11 bases between them. Germline lookup yields CDR1 SGHRS and CDR2 YFSETQ. The CDR3 spans 15 residues. The CDR3 coding sequence is TGCGCCAGCAGCTTGAACCGACCGAGCACCGGGGAGCTGTTTTTT. Translation: CASSLNRPSTGELFF.

In its sample, this clone was seen once. The chain carries TRBV3-1 (or the pseudogene TRBV3-2) and TRBJ2-7; D possibly corresponds to TRBD1 (5 bases). Germline V lookup: CDR1 LGHDT, CDR2 YNNKEL (reference sequence). Between the trimmed V and J ends, which lost 2 bases and 5 bases, there was a span of 13 bases. This CDR3 has 14 residues. DNA of the CDR3: TGTGCCAGCAGCCAAAGGCGCCAGGGCAACGAGCAGTACTTC. Amino acids: CASSQRRQGNEQYF.

This clone was picked up a small number of times. The J gene is TRBJ2-7, the V gene TRBV7-9; D is tentatively TRBD1 or TRBD2 (5 bases each). V was pared by 5 bases and J by 3 bases, with 14 bases between. The CDR3 contains 14 residues. Per germline, CDR1 SEHNR and CDR2 FQNEAQ (reference sequence). In DNA form, the CDR3 reads TGTGCCAGCAGCCGACGGGACCGGAACTACGAGCAGTACTTC. Encoded protein: CASSRRDRNYEQYF.

The V and J genes are TRBV18 and TRBJ2-7; D not certain. Trimming removed 3 bases at V and 3 bases at J, with 12 bases between. CDR1 KGHSH and CDR2 LQKENI come from the germline V gene. The CDR3 extends over 14 amino acids. The CDR3 coding sequence is TGTGCCAGCTCACCCTCATTGACGGACTACGAGCAGTACTTC. Its protein product is CASSPSLTDYEQYF.

The rearrangement links TRBV19 to TRBJ1-5, with 7 bases matching TRBD1. The CDR3 totals 16 residues. The J segment lost 5 bases and the V segment lost 4 bases, leaving 11 bases of the junction unmatched. Germline CDR1 LNHDA, CDR2 SQIVND (reference sequence). DNA for the CDR3: TGTGCCAGTAGTACCAACCACAGGGGTGGGTATCAGCCCCAGCATTTT. It codes for CASSTNHRGGYQPQHF.

The DNA of the CDR3 is TGTGCCAGCAGCTCCTCAGGACAGAAAATTGAAAAACTGTTTTTT. Translated: CASSSSGQKIEKLFF. The chain uses TRBV5-6 and TRBJ1-4; perhaps TRBD1 as D (6 bases). The CDR3 runs to 15 residues. Trimming took off 3 bases at V and 7 bases at J, with 16 bases between the two ends. CDR1 SGHDT and CDR2 YYEEEE come from the germline V gene.

The V call is TRBV30, the J call TRBJ2-2, with D possibly being TRBD2 (6 bases). V was shortened by 3 bases and J by 2 bases, with 10 bases between the two germline ends. The CDR3 runs to 14 residues. Germline V gene lookup returns CDR1 GTSNPN and CDR2 SVGIG (reference sequence). For the CDR3, the DNA is TGTGCCTGGAGGGGTAGCGGTAACACCGGGGAGCTGTTTTTT. It codes for CAWRGSGNTGELFF.

The gene calls are TRBV5-1 and TRBJ2-3; possible D gene TRBD2, 5 bases. Trimming took 4 bases from V and 5 from J, leaving 14 bases between them. Per germline, CDR1 SGHRS and CDR2 YFSETQ. The CDR3 is 14 amino acids. The CDR3 spells CASSGGSRIDTQYF. Written as DNA, the CDR3 is TGCGCCAGCAGCGGCGGGTCCCGGATAGATACGCAGTATTTT. The entire variable domain, with the rest obtained from reference TRBV5-1 and TRBJ2-3, is as follows: KAGVTQTPRYLIKTRGQQVTLSCSPISGHRSVSWYQQTPGQGLQFLFEYFSETQRNKGNFPGRFSGRQFSNSRSEMNVSTLELGDSALYLCASSGGSRIDTQYFGPGTRLTVL.